The 29 T cell receptor beta chains below were found in one sample sequenced in a study of T-cell reconstitution after alpha-beta-depleted transplantation in children (dated by TCRdb to 2015 to 2016). Libraries were made using PCR. The instrument given in TCRdb is Illumina HiSeq 2500. TCR library preparation used molecular barcoding, with unique molecular identifiers applied to normalize quantification of the TCRbeta repertoire. The raw public data were reprocessed by TCRdb itself: fastp quality trimming at Q25, MiXCR clonotype calling, in-frame beta chains only. Rows with a matching CDR3 protein are joined into one entry that keeps the most common DNA and genes. In all, the sample holds more than 250,000 distinct CDR3 sequences, and nearly 10% of those were seen once. The top ten clonotypes cover around a tenth of the sample. This specimen was PBMCs from the stem cell graft donor, taken from the stem cell graft. Receptors originate from a human donor who donated a stem cell graft to a child with SCID.

This clonotype was detected ten times or more. The rearrangement links TRBV6-1 to TRBJ2-1; D not certain. Trimming removed 3 bases at V and 3 bases at J, with 6 bases between. CDR1 is MNHNS, CDR2 SASEGT, per germline. The CDR3 consists of 13 residues. For the CDR3, the DNA is TGTGCCAGCAGTGATGGAATCTACAATGAGCAGTTCTTC. Protein product: CASSDGIYNEQFF.

This clonotype was seen only a few times. This sequence joins TRBV3-1 and TRBJ1-5, with a possible D match to TRBD1 (6 bases). The CDR3 length is 15 residues. CDR1 and CDR2 (germline): LGHDT, YNNKEL (reference sequence). Deletions cut 5 bases from V and 7 bases from J, with 18 bases between. The CDR3 DNA reads TGTGCCAGCAGCTTTCAGTCGGGGGGCGGGCAGCCCCAGCATTTT. This sequence encodes CASSFQSGGGQPQHF.

The rearrangement uses TRBV20-1 and TRBJ2-3; 12 nucleotides agree with TRBD2. The CDR3 loop spans 18 amino acids. The V gene's germline CDR1 is DFQATT and CDR2 SNEGSKA (reference sequence). Trimming removed 0 bases from V and 5 bases from J; junction bases left unmatched: 12. The CDR3: CSAREGPLAGGPRDTQYF. CDR3 coding DNA: TGCAGTGCTAGAGAGGGCCCACTAGCGGGGGGCCCGCGAGATACGCAGTATTTT.

The rearrangement links TRBV9 to TRBJ1-1; D is possibly TRBD1 (5 bases). This CDR3 has 14 amino acids. Per the germline V gene, CDR1 is SGDLS and CDR2 is YYNGEE. Trimming took off 3 bases at V and 5 bases at J, with 14 bases between the two ends. The CDR3 region is CASSAWGVGTEAFF. In DNA form, the CDR3 reads TGTGCCAGCAGCGCCTGGGGGGTCGGGACTGAAGCTTTCTTT.

The gene calls are TRBV19 and TRBJ2-1; perhaps TRBD2 as D (6 bases). The germline V and J ends were trimmed by 7 bases and 7 bases, with 14 bases remaining between them. The CDR3 spans 13 residues. Germline V lookup: CDR1 LNHDA, CDR2 SQIVND (reference sequence). The CDR3 nucleotides read TGTGCCAGTATGGGTAGCGGTGTAAATGAGCAGTTCTTC. Translated, it gives CASMGSGVNEQFF.

This clonotype was seen a few times. The V and J genes are TRBV7-8 and TRBJ1-5, with D possibly TRBD1 on 6 matching bases. With 5 bases removed from V and 11 bases from J, the gap between germline ends came to 13 bases. Germline loops: CDR1 SGHVS, CDR2 FQNEAQ. The CDR3 runs to 12 residues. The CDR3: CASSRGGQAQHF. CDR3 in DNA: TGTGCCAGCAGCCGCGGGGGCCAAGCCCAGCATTTT. Filled out from reference TRBV7-8 and TRBJ1-5, the complete variable domain reads GAGVSQSPRYKVAKRGQDVALRCDPISGHVSLFWYQQALGQGPEFLTYFQNEAQLDKSGLPSDRFFAERPEGSVSTLKIQRTQQEDSAVYLCASSRGGQAQHFGDGTRLSIL.

The chain uses TRBV5-1 and TRBJ2-2; TRBD2 is a possible D gene (6 bases). CDR3 length: 19 residues. Germline V CDR1 and CDR2: SGHRS, YFSETQ. Deletions cut 4 bases from V and 3 bases from J, with 25 bases between. The CDR3 DNA follows: TGCGCCAGCAGCCCCCAAAACATAAACCGGGACTCCTACACCGGGGAGCTGTTTTTT. As protein: CASSPQNINRDSYTGELFF.

The chain recombines TRBV2 with TRBJ2-7; D might be TRBD2 (6 bases). V was cut by 8 bases and J by 0 bases, with 14 bases left in between. This CDR3 contains 14 residues. CDR1 and CDR2 (germline): SNHLY, FYNNEI. CDR3 bases: TGTGCCAGCCAGGCCTCCGGGAGCTCCTACGAGCAGTACTTC. Amino acids: CASQASGSSYEQYF. Drawing the rest from reference TRBV2 and TRBJ2-7, the complete variable domain is EPEVTQTPSHQVTQMGQEVILRCVPISNHLYFYWYRQILGQKVEFLVSFYNNEISEKSEIFDDQFSVERPDGSNFTLKIRSTKLEDSAMYFCASQASGSSYEQYFGPGTRLTVT.

This clonotype was seen many times. The gene calls are TRBV12-3 or TRBV12-4 and TRBJ1-4; tentative D call: TRBD1 (6 bases). The CDR3 is 13 amino acids. V was pared by 6 bases and J by 5 bases, with 10 bases between. CDR3 protein: CASRRTANEKLFF. The CDR3 DNA follows: TGTGCCAGCAGGCGGACAGCAAATGAAAAACTGTTTTTT.

The sample holds a few counts of this clonotype. The chain links TRBV27 to TRBJ2-7; 9 nucleotides match TRBD1. CDR1 is MNHEY, CDR2 SMNVEV, per germline (reference sequence). This CDR3 contains 15 residues. The V gene end was trimmed by 6 bases and the J gene end by 0 bases; junction bases not matched to a gene: 6. CDR3 nucleotides: TGTGCCAGCAGAACCGGGACAGGGCCCTCCTACGAGCAGTACTTC. This translates into CASRTGTGPSYEQYF.

There are a few counts of this clonotype. This chain uses TRBV5-1 with TRBJ1-5; no clear D. Germline values: CDR1 SGHRS, CDR2 YFSETQ. V lost 0 bases, J lost 3 bases, and 7 bases lay in between. The CDR3 loop spans 14 amino acids. The CDR3 DNA sequence: TGCGCCAGCAGCTTGGGGGCCGACAATCAGCCCCAGCATTTT. It encodes CASSLGADNQPQHF.

This clonotype was counted only a few times. This rearrangement joins TRBV5-5 to TRBJ1-2; TRBD1 matches 7 bases. Germline CDR1 and CDR2: SGHKS and YYEKEE (reference sequence). CDR3 size: 15 residues. V dropped 0 bases and J dropped 4; count of bases not matched to a gene: 6. CDR3 residues: CASSLAGSGGYGYTF. In DNA form, the CDR3 reads TGTGCCAGCAGCTTGGCCGGATCAGGGGGCTATGGCTACACCTTC.

The V gene is TRBV20-1, the J gene TRBJ2-5, with 9 bases matching TRBD1. CDR1 is DFQATT and CDR2 is SNEGSKA in the germline V gene (reference sequence). The junction had 5 bases not matched to a gene; V was cut back by 4 bases and J by 5 bases. There are 13 residues in the CDR3. CDR3 loop: CSAKGTGFETQYF. The CDR3 DNA follows: TGCAGTGCTAAAGGGACAGGGTTCGAGACCCAGTACTTC.

The chain combines TRBV12-3 or TRBV12-4 with TRBJ2-3, with TRBD2 matching over 7 bases. The CDR3 is 12 amino acids. The junction had 7 bases not matched to a gene; V was cut back by 5 bases and J by 11 bases. The CDR3 loop reads CASSPGRGEQYF. As DNA, the CDR3 is TGTGCCAGCAGTCCTGGACGGGGGGAGCAGTATTTT.

This clonotype occurred a few times. The gene calls are TRBV6-5 and TRBJ1-6; the match to TRBD1 covers 7 bases. Trimming at V came to 8 bases and at J to 10 bases, leaving 11 bases not matched to a gene. CDR1 and CDR2 from the germline V gene are MNHEY and SVGAGI. The CDR3 loop spans 14 amino acids. The DNA for the CDR3 is TGTGCCAGCCGATTACAGGGGATGGGGTCACCCCTCCACTTT. Its protein product is CASRLQGMGSPLHF.

With regard to this clonotype: A much larger clone lies a single base off, so this may be a read error. The chain joins TRBV5-1 to TRBJ2-2; no clear D. This CDR3 is built from 14 residues. Germline lookup yields CDR1 SGHRS and CDR2 YFSETQ. CDR3 in DNA: TGCGCCAGCAGCTTGGCGGCGACCACCTGGGAGCTGTTTTTT. This gives the protein CASSLAATTWELFF.

The sample holds a few counts of this clonotype. V gene TRBV20-1 combines with J gene TRBJ2-1, with 7 positions matching TRBD2. CDR1 DFQATT and CDR2 SNEGSKA come from the germline V gene (reference sequence). The V gene end was trimmed by 3 bases and the J gene end by 3 bases; junction bases not matched to a gene: 5. The length of the CDR3 is 14 residues. CDR3 bases: TGCAGTGCTAGTAACCTAGCGGTCTACAATGAGCAGTTCTTC. It yields the protein CSASNLAVYNEQFF.

This clonotype was seen more than once but under ten times. The chain is built from TRBV5-1 and TRBJ2-7; either TRBD1 or TRBD2 may supply D (5 bases each). CDR1 is SGHRS, CDR2 YFSETQ, per germline. The CDR3 has 14 residues. Trimming removed 4 bases from V and 2 bases from J, with 13 bases in between. The CDR3 loop reads CASSLGTSTYEQYF. CDR3 DNA sequence: TGCGCCAGCAGCCTAGGGACGTCTACCTACGAGCAGTACTTC.

This clonotype was seen more than once but under ten times. The chain combines TRBV7-4 with TRBJ2-2, with 14 bases identical to TRBD2. Germline CDR1 reads SGHVT; CDR2 reads SQSDAQ. V shed 4 bases and J 7 bases; nucleotides not matched to a gene: 5. The CDR3 consists of 16 residues. The CDR3: CASSWTSGGSGGELFF. As DNA, the CDR3 is TGTGCCAGCAGCTGGACTAGCGGGGGGAGCGGCGGGGAGCTGTTTTTT.

This clonotype was seen a few times. The chain carries TRBV7-9 and TRBJ2-7; the D gene is possibly TRBD2 (5 bases). Trimming removed 5 bases from V and 4 bases from J, with 18 bases in between. The CDR3 length is 15 residues. CDR1 is SEHNR, CDR2 FQNEAQ, per germline (reference sequence). The CDR3 bases are TGTGCCAGCAGCCCAGGAGGCCCCAACCAGTACGAGCAGTACTTC. Protein sequence: CASSPGGPNQYEQYF.

This clonotype was seen ten or more times. The chain uses TRBV20-1 and TRBJ1-4; D gene ambiguous. Germline assignment: CDR1 DFQATT and CDR2 SNEGSKA (reference sequence). The CDR3 length is 14 residues. Trimming removed 0 bases at V and 0 bases at J, with 5 bases between. The CDR3 nucleotides are TGCAGTGCTAGAGATGGGTCAACTAATGAAAAACTGTTTTTT. This gives the protein CSARDGSTNEKLFF.

This clonotype was seen many times. CDR3 region: CASSALGQPGEKLFF. The DNA for the CDR3 is TGTGCCAGCAGCGCCCTAGGACAGCCCGGGGAAAAACTGTTTTTT. This chain joins TRBV11-2 and TRBJ1-4, with a weak D call TRBD1 (6 bases). The CDR3 consists of 15 residues. Trimming left V 5 bases short and J 8 bases short, with 18 bases between. CDR1 SGHAT and CDR2 FQNNGV come from the germline V gene.

The rearrangement uses TRBV11-1 and TRBJ2-1; no clear D gene. Between the trimmed V and J ends, which lost 5 bases and 10 bases, there was a span of 9 bases. The CDR3 loop spans 11 amino acids. Germline V lookup: CDR1 SGHAT, CDR2 FQDESV (reference sequence). The CDR3 nucleotides read TGTGCCAGCAGCAGTTTAAACGAGCAGTTCTTC. Translating gives CASSSLNEQFF.

The CDR3 DNA reads TGTGCCAGCACCGCGGGGGGGGGCTACACCGGGGAGCTGTTTTTT. The encoded protein is CASTAGGGYTGELFF. This chain connects TRBV13 to TRBJ2-2; TRBD2 agrees at 9 bases. Looked up from germline, CDR1 is PRHDT and CDR2 is FYEKMQ (reference sequence). V lost 7 bases, J lost 3 bases, and 6 bases stayed unmatched. The CDR3 runs 15 residues.

The sample holds a few counts of this clonotype. The chain has TRBV20-1 and TRBJ2-5; perhaps TRBD1 as D (5 bases). The germline V gene has CDR1 DFQATT and CDR2 SNEGSKA (reference sequence). V lost 6 bases and J lost 4, with 12 bases in between. The CDR3 extends over 12 amino acids. The CDR3 sequence is CSASDSPETQYF. The CDR3, as DNA: TGCAGTGCGAGTGACAGCCCAGAGACCCAGTACTTC.

This clonotype has ten or more counts. The chain joins TRBV20-1 to TRBJ2-4; TRBD2 matches 8 bases. Germline trimming cut 6 bases from V and 9 bases from J; bases unmatched to any gene: 7. CDR1 is DFQATT, CDR2 SNEGSKA, per germline (reference sequence). This CDR3 contains 12 residues. Written as DNA, the CDR3 is TGCAGTGCAGTGGGACTAGAGGGCATTCAGTACTTC. It is translated as CSAVGLEGIQYF.

This clonotype has a handful of counts. This sequence joins TRBV12-3 or TRBV12-4 and TRBJ2-1, with D unresolved. V was trimmed by 0 bases and J by 2 bases, leaving 8 bases between them. CDR3 length equals 15 residues. The CDR3: CASSLAAITYNEQFF. The DNA for the CDR3 is TGTGCCAGCAGTTTAGCTGCCATAACCTACAATGAGCAGTTCTTC.

This clonotype was found a few times. V gene TRBV18 combines with J gene TRBJ1-6; no clear D. V lost 5 bases and J 7 bases, leaving 15 bases between the germline ends. This CDR3 spans 15 amino acids. Germline assignment: CDR1 KGHSH and CDR2 LQKENI. The CDR3 sequence is CASSSSPSLNSPLHF. DNA for the CDR3: TGTGCCAGCTCATCATCTCCCAGCCTAAATTCACCCCTCCACTTT. The complete variable domain, with remaining parts taken from reference TRBV18 and TRBJ1-6, reads NAGVMQNPRHLVRRRGQEARLRCSPMKGHSHVYWYRQLPEEGLKFMVYLQKENIIDESGMPKERFSAEFPKEGPSILRIQQVVRGDSAAYFCASSSSPSLNSPLHFGNGTRLTVT.

This clonotype occurred a few times. The J gene is TRBJ2-3, the V gene TRBV5-1; D unclear. CDR1 and CDR2 from the germline V gene are SGHRS and YFSETQ. V was trimmed by 2 bases and J by 4 bases, leaving 8 bases between them. This CDR3 spans 13 amino acids. The DNA of the CDR3 is TGCGCCAGCAGCTTCTTACAAGCAGATACGCAGTATTTT. It is translated as CASSFLQADTQYF.